The clone carrying this T cell receptor beta chain was counted a single time. Its antigen is not known. The CDR3 loop spans 15 amino acids. After removal of 5 bases from V and 7 bases from J, the junction contained 6 bases not matched to a gene. Germline CDR1 and CDR2: SGHTA and FQGNSA. The data are from a study of cytomegalovirus exposure and HLA in healthy donors. Notes on the study in general: In a later analysis, parvovirus B19, influenza, CMV and Epstein-Barr virus appeared linked to several top co-occurrence clusters.

This PCR relied on a set of 60 Vbeta primers and 13 Jbeta primers. Assay: immunoSEQ multiplex PCR; the TCRdb copy retains only in-frame clones and omits some. Of more than 110,000 clones in the sample, roughly 70% were seen once. The rearrangement uses TRBV7-2 and TRBJ1-4, with TRBD1 identical over 11 bases. The material sequenced was PBMCs. This receptor was identified in a man younger than 40 in good health and CMV-seronegative. CDR3 amino acids: CASSLWTGGREKLFF. The DNA for the CDR3 is TGTGCCAGCAGCCTCTGGACAGGGGGCCGTGAAAAACTGTTTTTT.